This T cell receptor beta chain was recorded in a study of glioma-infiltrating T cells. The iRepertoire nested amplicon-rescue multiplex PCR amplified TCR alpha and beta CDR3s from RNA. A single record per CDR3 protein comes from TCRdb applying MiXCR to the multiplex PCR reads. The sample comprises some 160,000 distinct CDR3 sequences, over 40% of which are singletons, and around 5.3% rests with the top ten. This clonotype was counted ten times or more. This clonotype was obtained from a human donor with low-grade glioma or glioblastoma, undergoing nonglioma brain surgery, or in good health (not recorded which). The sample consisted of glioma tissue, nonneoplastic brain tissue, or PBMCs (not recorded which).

In DNA, the CDR3 is TGTGCCAGCAGTCAGGGGACAGCTAACTATGGCTACACCTTC. This sequence encodes CASSQGTANYGYTF. The V and J genes are TRBV28 and TRBJ1-2; TRBD1 aligns across 7 bases. CDR3 length equals 14 residues. J lost 0 bases, V lost 5 bases, and 3 bases had no gene match. The germline V gene encodes CDR1 MDHEN and CDR2 SYDVKM.